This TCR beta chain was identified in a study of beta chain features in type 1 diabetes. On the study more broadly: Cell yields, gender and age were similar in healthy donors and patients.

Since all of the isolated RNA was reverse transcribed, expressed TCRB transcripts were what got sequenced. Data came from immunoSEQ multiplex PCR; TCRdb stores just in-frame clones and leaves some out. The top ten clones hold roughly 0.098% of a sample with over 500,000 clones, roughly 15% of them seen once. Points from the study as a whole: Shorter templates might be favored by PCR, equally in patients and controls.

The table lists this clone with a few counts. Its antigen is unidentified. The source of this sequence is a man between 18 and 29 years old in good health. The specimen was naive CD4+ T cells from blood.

CDR3 region: CSVRDSSNTEAFF. CDR3 sequence (DNA): TGCAGCGTCCGGGACAGTTCGAACACTGAAGCTTTCTTT. J is TRBJ1-1 and V is TRBV29-1; 7 bases map to TRBD1. V was clipped by 6 bases and J by 1 base; unmatched bases: 5. CDR1 SQVTM and CDR2 ANQGSEA come from the germline V gene. The CDR3 extends over 13 amino acids.